This passage covers 3 T cell receptor beta chains from one sample sequenced in a study of blood T cell repertoires in COVID-19. The data were produced by immunoSEQ multiplex PCR, yet TCRdb's version contains in-frame clones alone and is incomplete. This table holds roughly 150,000 clones, 83% found once. Sequencing was done on a sample of peripheral blood. These receptors were obtained from a woman aged 70-85 years who had recovered from COVID-19.

V usage is TRBV19 and J usage is TRBJ2-5, with D uncertain. Germline CDR1 and CDR2: LNHDA and SQIVND (reference sequence). V dropped 2 bases and J dropped 5 bases, with 12 bases sitting between them. This CDR3 is built from 14 residues. The CDR3 protein is CASSITSGVETQYF. DNA for the CDR3: TGTGCCAGTAGTATAACCTCGGGTGTGGAGACCCAGTACTTC. The whole variable domain, remainder taken from reference TRBV19 and TRBJ2-5, is DGGITQSPKYLFRKEGQNVTLSCEQNLNHDAMYWYRQDPGQGLRLIYYSQIVNDFQKGDIAEGYSVSREKKESFPLTVTSAQKNPTAFYLCASSITSGVETQYFGPGTRLLVL.

This chain connects TRBV5-1 to TRBJ2-5; tentatively, D is TRBD1 (5 bases). Germline V gene data show CDR1 as SGHRS and CDR2 as YFSETQ. The CDR3 has 15 residues. The V and J ends lost 0 bases and 1 base respectively, with 10 bases between them. The CDR3 protein is CASSLGPGIQETQYF. The CDR3 DNA reads as TGCGCCAGCAGCTTGGGGCCAGGGATCCAAGAGACCCAGTACTTC.

This clone was observed at least ten times. The chain couples TRBV5-4 to TRBJ1-2, with no clear D. Germline CDR1 is SGHNT and CDR2 is YYREEE (reference sequence). V was pared by 0 bases and J by 4 bases, with 7 bases between. The CDR3 spans 13 residues. The CDR3 DNA sequence: TGTGCCAGCAGCTTGGATCAGATCTATGGCTACACCTTC. Protein: CASSLDQIYGYTF.